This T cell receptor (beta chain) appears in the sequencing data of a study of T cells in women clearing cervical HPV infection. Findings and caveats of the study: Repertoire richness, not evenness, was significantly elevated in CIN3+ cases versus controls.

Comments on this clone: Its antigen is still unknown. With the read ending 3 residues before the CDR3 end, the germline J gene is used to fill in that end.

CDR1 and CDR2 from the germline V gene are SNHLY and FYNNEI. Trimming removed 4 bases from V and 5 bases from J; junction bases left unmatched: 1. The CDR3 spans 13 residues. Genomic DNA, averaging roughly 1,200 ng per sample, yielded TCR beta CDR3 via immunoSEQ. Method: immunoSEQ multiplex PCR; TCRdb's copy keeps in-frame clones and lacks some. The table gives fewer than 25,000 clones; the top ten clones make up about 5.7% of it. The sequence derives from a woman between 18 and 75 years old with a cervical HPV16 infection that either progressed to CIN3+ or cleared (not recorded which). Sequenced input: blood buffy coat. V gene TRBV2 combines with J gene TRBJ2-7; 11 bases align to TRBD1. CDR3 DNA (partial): TGTGCCAGCAGTGGGACAGGGGGCGACGAG. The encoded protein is CASSGTGGDE. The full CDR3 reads CASSGTGGDEQYF.